Listed below are T cell receptor beta chains from one sample, sequenced in a study of T cell repertoires in cytomegalovirus infection. TCRdb fed the reads into MiXCR, producing one record per CDR3 protein. Seen here are around 490,000 distinct CDR3 sequences, about a quarter observed once, and the top ten hold about 13%. Material for sequencing was PBMCs. Receptor source: a human donor in good health (CMV status not recorded). Some clones in this sample may be carry-over from other donors' samples. Both conserved end residues are part of each CDR3. D genes are given only for firm matches. Rows may omit the clone size; those that give it use once, few, many or a size class.

TRBV5-4	NA	TRBJ2-7	14	NA	CASSLTVGSYEQYF	TGTGCCAGCAGCTTAACTGTCGGGAGTTACGAGCAGTACTTC
TRBV6-5	NA	TRBJ2-1	15	NA	CASSYSGPAGGKQFF	TGTGCCAGCAGTTACTCTGGGCCGGCTGGTGGTAAGCAGTTCTTC
TRBV7-9	TRBD1	TRBJ1-4	15	many	CASSFPGQSNEKLFF	TGTGCCAGCAGTTTTCCGGGACAGAGTAATGAAAAACTGTTTTTT
TRBV27	NA	TRBJ2-1	13	NA	CASSSLGEHEQFF	TGTGCCAGCAGTTCCTTAGGGGAGCATGAGCAGTTCTTC
TRBV7-9	TRBD1	TRBJ1-1	14	few	CASSFDRAINEAFF	TGTGCCAGCAGCTTTGACAGGGCGATTAATGAAGCTTTCTTT
TRBV12-3/TRBV12-4	TRBD1	TRBJ1-5	17	NA	CASSFTTGTGRNQPQHF	TGTGCCAGCAGTTTCACAACCGGGACAGGGAGGAATCAGCCCCAGCATTTT
TRBV7-8	TRBD2	TRBJ2-5	15	many	CASGPSHSGRETQYF	TGTGCCAGCGGACCATCCCATAGCGGGAGAGAGACCCAGTACTTC
TRBV27	TRBD2	TRBJ2-3	20	few	CASSTQIAGPGASSTDTQYF	TGTGCCAGCAGTACTCAGATAGCGGGGCCCGGTGCCTCTAGCACAGATACGCAGTATTTT
TRBV15	TRBD1	TRBJ1-4	12	once	CATGQVEEKLFF	TGTGCTACGGGACAGGTTGAAGAAAAACTGTTTTTT
TRBV7-2	TRBD2	TRBJ2-3	16	NA	CASSPRLAGLADTQYF	TGTGCCAGCAGCCCTCGACTAGCGGGACTGGCAGATACGCAGTATTTT
TRBV7-6	TRBD2	TRBJ2-5	19	many	CASSPTRTSGRNRRETQYF	TGTGCCAGCAGCCCGACCAGGACTAGCGGGAGGAATCGGCGGGAGACCCAGTACTTC
TRBV2	TRBD2	TRBJ2-1	21	few	CASSYNQGTSGRTSSYNEQFF	TGTGCCAGCAGCTACAACCAAGGGACTAGCGGGAGAACCTCCTCCTACAATGAGCAGTTCTTC
TRBV28	NA	TRBJ1-2	15	NA	CASSFPMGGHYGYTF	TGTGCCAGCAGTTTCCCGATGGGGGGTCACTATGGCTACACCTTC
TRBV5-4	TRBD2	TRBJ2-1	16	NA	CASSLGTSGGHNEQFF	TGTGCCAGCAGCCTCGGGACTAGCGGGGGACACAATGAGCAGTTCTTC
TRBV7-9	TRBD1	TRBJ2-1	14	NA	CASSAPTGGNEQFF	TGTGCCAGCAGCGCTCCGACAGGGGGCAATGAGCAGTTCTTC
TRBV9	NA	TRBJ2-1	15	few	CASSVASEVYNEQFF	TGTGCCAGCAGCGTCGCCAGCGAGGTCTACAATGAGCAGTTCTTC
TRBV6-6	NA	TRBJ2-1	13	NA	CASSYIRDHEQFF	TGTGCCAGCAGTTACATCAGGGACCATGAGCAGTTCTTC
TRBV20-1	TRBD1	TRBJ2-2	17	few	CSARGDRVRPYTGELFF	TGCAGTGCTAGGGGGGACAGGGTGCGTCCGTACACCGGGGAGCTGTTTTTT
TRBV12-3/TRBV12-4	NA	TRBJ1-1	14	few	CASSLVIPNTEAFF	TGTGCCAGCAGTTTGGTTATCCCGAACACTGAAGCTTTCTTT
TRBV28	TRBD2	TRBJ2-7	15	few	CASSLGGLAYHEQYF	TGTGCCAGCAGTTTAGGGGGACTAGCGTATCACGAGCAGTACTTC
TRBV27	TRBD2	TRBJ2-3	16	few	CASGKRTSGDTDTQYF	TGTGCCAGCGGGAAAAGGACTAGCGGGGACACAGATACGCAGTATTTT
TRBV11-2	TRBD1	TRBJ2-1	15	NA	CASLRGTGGYNEQFF	TGTGCCAGCCTACGCGGGACAGGGGGTTACAATGAGCAGTTCTTC
TRBV7-2	TRBD2	TRBJ2-3	15	many	CASSYGLAGGDTQYF	TGTGCCAGCAGCTACGGACTAGCGGGAGGAGATACGCAGTATTTT
TRBV7-2	TRBD1	TRBJ1-4	15	few	CASNRQGGIGEKLFF	TGTGCCAGCAACAGACAGGGGGGGATAGGTGAAAAACTGTTTTTT
TRBV11-3	TRBD1	TRBJ2-1	16	few	CASSLGLQGAYNEQFF	TGTGCCAGCAGCTTAGGACTTCAGGGGGCCTACAATGAGCAGTTCTTC
TRBV12-3/TRBV12-4	TRBD2	TRBJ2-1	14	few	CASRTSGRGDEQFF	TGTGCCAGCAGAACTAGCGGGAGAGGGGATGAGCAGTTCTTC
TRBV29-1	NA	TRBJ2-5	12	few	CSVENTLETQYF	TGCAGCGTGGAGAATACACTGGAGACCCAGTACTTC
TRBV7-2	TRBD1	TRBJ1-4	17	few	CASSQIDRGGFNEKLFF	TGTGCCAGCAGCCAGATCGACAGGGGGGGATTTAATGAAAAACTGTTTTTT
TRBV11-3	TRBD1	TRBJ2-6	18	many	CASSGSGTGYSGANVLTF	TGTGCCAGCAGCGGGTCCGGGACAGGTTACTCTGGGGCCAACGTCCTGACTTTC
TRBV7-3	NA	TRBJ2-2	18	many	CASSLNPPQTSYTGELFF	TGTGCCAGCAGCTTAAACCCACCCCAGACAAGTTACACCGGGGAGCTGTTTTTT
TRBV7-2	NA	TRBJ2-2	16	few	CASSPRGGPGTGELFF	TGTGCCAGCAGCCCCCGAGGAGGTCCGGGAACCGGGGAGCTGTTTTTT
TRBV7-8	NA	TRBJ2-3	15	NA	CASSLVGMGTDTQYF	TGTGCCAGCAGCTTAGTGGGGATGGGCACAGATACGCAGTATTTT
TRBV11-3	TRBD1	TRBJ1-2	13	NA	CASRVEGQGSYTF	TGTGCCAGCAGAGTAGAGGGACAGGGGAGCTACACCTTC
TRBV19	NA	TRBJ2-1	15	few	CASSMGSSRGNEQFF	TGTGCCAGTAGTATGGGTTCTAGCAGAGGGAATGAGCAGTTCTTC
TRBV7-2	NA	TRBJ2-1	16	few	CASSYRIRNSYNEQFF	TGTGCCAGCAGTTATCGAATACGTAACTCCTACAATGAGCAGTTCTTC
TRBV5-5	NA	TRBJ1-1	14	few	CASSFAGGNTEAFF	TGTGCCAGCAGCTTCGCAGGAGGGAACACTGAAGCTTTCTTT
TRBV7-2	TRBD2	TRBJ2-1	14	few	CASTYRLAGGEQFF	TGTGCCAGCACCTACCGACTAGCGGGAGGAGAACAGTTCTTC
TRBV29-1	NA	TRBJ2-3	14	few	CSVEGLRGADTQYF	TGCAGCGTTGAAGGGCTCAGAGGAGCAGATACGCAGTATTTT
TRBV5-1	TRBD1	TRBJ2-7	16	NA	CASSETGQGIYYEQYF	TGCGCCAGCAGTGAAACAGGACAGGGTATCTACTACGAGCAGTACTTC
TRBV7-9	NA	TRBJ2-2	14	few	CASSSSVYTGELFF	TGTGCCAGCAGCTCAAGTGTGTACACCGGGGAGCTGTTTTTT
TRBV12-3/TRBV12-4	NA	TRBJ2-1	12	NA	CASSTDGNEQFF	TGTGCCAGCAGCACCGACGGTAATGAGCAGTTCTTC
TRBV7-3	TRBD1	TRBJ1-3	13	NA	CASSLGQGDTIYF	TGTGCCAGCAGCTTGGGACAGGGTGACACCATATATTTT
TRBV12-3/TRBV12-4	NA	TRBJ1-5	13	NA	CASSLRTNQPQHF	TGTGCCAGCAGTTTAAGGACTAATCAGCCCCAGCATTTT
TRBV20-1	NA	TRBJ1-4	12	NA	CSVGETNEKLFF	TGCAGTGTTGGAGAAACTAATGAAAAACTGTTTTTT
TRBV6-1	NA	TRBJ2-3	15	NA	CASSDGAGATDTQYF	TGTGCCAGCAGTGATGGTGCAGGAGCCACAGATACGCAGTATTTT
TRBV10-3	NA	TRBJ1-1	15	few	CAISESRVQNTEAFF	TGTGCCATCAGTGAGTCGAGGGTTCAGAACACTGAAGCTTTCTTT
TRBV6-2/TRBV6-3	TRBD2	TRBJ2-1	11	many	CASSAGVEQFF	TGTGCCAGCAGTGCGGGAGTTGAGCAGTTCTTC
TRBV6-2/TRBV6-3	NA	TRBJ1-5	13	many	CASSIWGNQPQHF	TGTGCCAGCAGTATCTGGGGCAATCAGCCCCAGCATTTT
TRBV20-1	NA	TRBJ1-5	12	NA	CSAKRGEQPQHF	TGCAGTGCTAAAAGAGGGGAACAGCCCCAGCATTTT
TRBV19	NA	TRBJ2-1	14	few	CASSSQGLYNEQFF	TGTGCCAGTAGTTCCCAAGGCCTCTACAATGAGCAGTTCTTC
TRBV14	TRBD1	TRBJ1-2	18	NA	CASSQDLWTGGVSYGYTF	TGTGCCAGCAGCCAAGATCTGTGGACAGGGGGCGTAAGCTATGGCTACACCTTC
TRBV27	NA	TRBJ1-2	15	NA	CASRPSPTANYGYTF	TGTGCCAGCAGGCCTTCCCCGACAGCTAACTATGGCTACACCTTC
TRBV7-2	NA	TRBJ2-3	13	many	CASSWVGTDTQYF	TGTGCCAGCAGCTGGGTAGGCACAGATACGCAGTATTTT
TRBV20-1	TRBD2	TRBJ2-5	13	NA	CSARAEGGKTQYF	TGCAGTGCTAGAGCGGAGGGAGGGAAGACCCAGTACTTC
TRBV11-3	NA	TRBJ2-1	16	few	CASSLAPRMGGNEQFF	TGTGCCAGCAGCTTAGCACCTAGAATGGGGGGTAATGAGCAGTTCTTC
TRBV5-6	TRBD1	TRBJ1-4	13	NA	CASSWGTGGKLFF	TGTGCCAGCAGCTGGGGGACAGGGGGAAAACTGTTTTTT
TRBV7-2	TRBD2	TRBJ2-2	16	many	CASSQRLAGITGELFF	TGTGCCAGCAGCCAACGACTAGCGGGTATTACCGGGGAGCTGTTTTTT
TRBV6-6	NA	TRBJ1-6	14	NA	CASQRGGPNSPLHF	TGTGCCAGCCAGCGGGGGGGGCCGAATTCACCCCTCCACTTT
TRBV7-9	NA	TRBJ2-3	16	many	CASSLASGPRTDTQYF	TGTGCCAGCAGCTTAGCCAGCGGACCCCGCACAGATACGCAGTATTTT